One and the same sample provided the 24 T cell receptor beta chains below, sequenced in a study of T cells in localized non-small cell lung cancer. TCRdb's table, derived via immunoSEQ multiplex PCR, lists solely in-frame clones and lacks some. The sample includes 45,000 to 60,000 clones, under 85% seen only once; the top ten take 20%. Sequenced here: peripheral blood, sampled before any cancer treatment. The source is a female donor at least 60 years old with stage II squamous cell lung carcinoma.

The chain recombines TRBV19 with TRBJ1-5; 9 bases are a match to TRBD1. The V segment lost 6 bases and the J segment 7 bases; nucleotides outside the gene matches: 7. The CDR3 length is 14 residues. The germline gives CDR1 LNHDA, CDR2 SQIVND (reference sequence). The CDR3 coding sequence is TGTGCCAGTAGACGACAGGGGGACAGGCAGCCCCAGCATTTT. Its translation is CASRRQGDRQPQHF.

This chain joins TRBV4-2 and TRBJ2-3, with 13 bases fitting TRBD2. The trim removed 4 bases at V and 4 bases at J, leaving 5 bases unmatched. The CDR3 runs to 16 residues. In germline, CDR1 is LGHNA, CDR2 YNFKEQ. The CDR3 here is CASSRRTSGGPDTQYF. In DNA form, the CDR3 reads TGTGCCAGCAGCCGGCGGACTAGCGGGGGACCAGATACGCAGTATTTT.

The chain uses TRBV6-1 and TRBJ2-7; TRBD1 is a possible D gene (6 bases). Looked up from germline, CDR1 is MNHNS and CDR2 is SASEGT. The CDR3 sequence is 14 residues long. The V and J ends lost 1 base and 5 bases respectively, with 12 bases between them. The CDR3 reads CASSEGGRGNEQYF. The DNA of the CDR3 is TGTGCCAGCAGTGAAGGCGGCAGGGGAAACGAGCAGTACTTC.

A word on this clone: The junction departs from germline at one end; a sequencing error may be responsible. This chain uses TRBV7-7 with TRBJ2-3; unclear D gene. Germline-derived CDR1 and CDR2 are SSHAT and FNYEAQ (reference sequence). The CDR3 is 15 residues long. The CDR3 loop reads CASSLAPSGTDTQYF. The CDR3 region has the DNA TGTGCTAGCAGCTTAGCCCCCAGCGGCACAGATACGCAGTATTTT.

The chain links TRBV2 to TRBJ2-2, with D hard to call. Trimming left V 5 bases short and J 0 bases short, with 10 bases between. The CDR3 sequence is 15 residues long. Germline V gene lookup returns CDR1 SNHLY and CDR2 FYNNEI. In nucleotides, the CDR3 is TGTGCCAGCAGTTATGCCAGGTCGAACACCGGGGAGCTGTTTTTT. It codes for CASSYARSNTGELFF.

The CDR3 is CASSQDPPGGATDTQYF. CDR3 DNA: TGCGCCAGCAGCCAAGATCCGCCAGGGGGCGCGACAGATACGCAGTATTTT. This chain connects TRBV4-1 to TRBJ2-3; 8 positions match TRBD1. This CDR3 region has 17 residues. With V trimmed by 0 bases and J by 3 bases, 8 bases remained unmatched. Germline CDR1 MGHRA, CDR2 YSYEKL.

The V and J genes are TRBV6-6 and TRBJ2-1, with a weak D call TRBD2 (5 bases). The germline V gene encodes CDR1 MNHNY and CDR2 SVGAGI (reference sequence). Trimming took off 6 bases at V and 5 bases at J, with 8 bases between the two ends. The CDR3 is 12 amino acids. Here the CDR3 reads CASRRADNEQFF. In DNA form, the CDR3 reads TGTGCCAGCAGGCGGGCTGACAATGAGCAGTTCTTC.

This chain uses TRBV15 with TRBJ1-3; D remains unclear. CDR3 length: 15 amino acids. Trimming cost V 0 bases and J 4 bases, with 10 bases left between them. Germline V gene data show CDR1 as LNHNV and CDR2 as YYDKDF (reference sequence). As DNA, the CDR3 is TGTGCCACCAGCAGAGAGGGAGGGATGGGAAACACCATATATTTT. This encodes CATSREGGMGNTIYF.

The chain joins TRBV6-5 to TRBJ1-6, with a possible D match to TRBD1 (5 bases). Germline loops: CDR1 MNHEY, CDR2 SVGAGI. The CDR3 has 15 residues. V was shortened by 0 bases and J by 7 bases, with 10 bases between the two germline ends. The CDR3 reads CASSYSRGRNSPLHF. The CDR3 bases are TGTGCCAGCAGTTACTCGAGGGGTCGAAATTCACCCCTCCACTTT.

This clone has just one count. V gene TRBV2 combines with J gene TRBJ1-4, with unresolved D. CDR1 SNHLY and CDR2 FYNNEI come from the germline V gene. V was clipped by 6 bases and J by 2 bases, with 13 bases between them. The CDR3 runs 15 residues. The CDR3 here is CASSGEKLTNEKLFF. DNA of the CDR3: TGTGCCAGCAGCGGTGAAAAATTGACTAATGAAAAACTGTTTTTT.

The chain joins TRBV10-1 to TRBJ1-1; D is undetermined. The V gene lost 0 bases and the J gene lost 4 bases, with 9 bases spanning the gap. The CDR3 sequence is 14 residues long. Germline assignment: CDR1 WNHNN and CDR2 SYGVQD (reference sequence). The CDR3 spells CASSESASSTEAFF. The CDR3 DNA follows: TGCGCCAGCAGTGAGTCGGCCAGCAGCACTGAAGCTTTCTTT.

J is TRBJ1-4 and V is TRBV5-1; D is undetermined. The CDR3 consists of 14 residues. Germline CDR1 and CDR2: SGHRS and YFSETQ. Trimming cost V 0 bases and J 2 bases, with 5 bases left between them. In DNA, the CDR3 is TGCGCCAGCAGCTTGGTGGCGACTAATGAAAAACTGTTTTTT. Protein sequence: CASSLVATNEKLFF.

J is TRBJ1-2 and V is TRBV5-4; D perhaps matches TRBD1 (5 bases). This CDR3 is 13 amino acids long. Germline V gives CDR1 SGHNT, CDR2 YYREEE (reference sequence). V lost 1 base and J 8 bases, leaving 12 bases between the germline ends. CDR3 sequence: CASSLTGDRGYTF. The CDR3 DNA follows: TGTGCCAGCAGCTTGACGGGGGATCGGGGCTACACCTTC. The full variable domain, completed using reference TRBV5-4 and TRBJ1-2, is ETGVTQSPTHLIKTRGQQVTLRCSSQSGHNTVSWYQQALGQGPQFIFQYYREEENGRGNFPPRFSGLQFPNYSSELNVNALELDDSALYLCASSLTGDRGYTFGSGTRLTVV.

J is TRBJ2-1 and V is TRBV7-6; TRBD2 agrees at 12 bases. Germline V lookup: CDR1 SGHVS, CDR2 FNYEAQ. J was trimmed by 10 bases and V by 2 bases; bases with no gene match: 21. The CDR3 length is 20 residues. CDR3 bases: TGTGCCAGCAGCTTAATATCGGCTAGCGGGGGGGCTAGGAGCCGCAGGGAGCAGTTCTTC. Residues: CASSLISASGGARSRREQFF.

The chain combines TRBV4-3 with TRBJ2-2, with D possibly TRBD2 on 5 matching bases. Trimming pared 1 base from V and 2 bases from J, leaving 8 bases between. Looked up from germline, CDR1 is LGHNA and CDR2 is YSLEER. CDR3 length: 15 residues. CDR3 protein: CASSQGRTNTGELFF. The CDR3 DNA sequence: TGCGCCAGCAGCCAAGGGCGGACTAACACCGGGGAGCTGTTTTTT.

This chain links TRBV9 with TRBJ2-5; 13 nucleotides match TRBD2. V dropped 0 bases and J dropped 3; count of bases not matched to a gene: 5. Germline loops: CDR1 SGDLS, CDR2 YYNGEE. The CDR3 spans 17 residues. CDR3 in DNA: TGTGCCAGCAGCGTAGATACTAGCGGGGGGGTTAAAGAGACCCAGTACTTC. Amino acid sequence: CASSVDTSGGVKETQYF.

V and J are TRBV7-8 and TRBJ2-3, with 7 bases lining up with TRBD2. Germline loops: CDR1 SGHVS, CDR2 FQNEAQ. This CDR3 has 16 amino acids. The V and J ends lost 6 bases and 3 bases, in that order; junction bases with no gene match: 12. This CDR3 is CASSLIGGWGTDTQYF. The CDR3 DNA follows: TGTGCCAGCAGTCTTATCGGGGGGTGGGGAACAGATACGCAGTATTTT.

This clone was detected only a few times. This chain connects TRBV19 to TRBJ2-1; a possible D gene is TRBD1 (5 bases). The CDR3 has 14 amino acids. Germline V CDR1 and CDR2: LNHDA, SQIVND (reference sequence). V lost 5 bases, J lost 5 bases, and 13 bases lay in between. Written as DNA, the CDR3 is TGTGCCAGTAGTTCCCTGACAGCCCACAATGAGCAGTTCTTC. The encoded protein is CASSSLTAHNEQFF. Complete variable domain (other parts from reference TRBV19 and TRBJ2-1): DGGITQSPKYLFRKEGQNVTLSCEQNLNHDAMYWYRQDPGQGLRLIYYSQIVNDFQKGDIAEGYSVSREKKESFPLTVTSAQKNPTAFYLCASSSLTAHNEQFFGPGTRLTVL.

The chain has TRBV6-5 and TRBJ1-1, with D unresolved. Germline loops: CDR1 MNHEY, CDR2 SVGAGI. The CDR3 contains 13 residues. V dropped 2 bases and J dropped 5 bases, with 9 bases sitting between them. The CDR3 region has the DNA TGTGCCAGCAGTTACCGCGGAGAGACTGAAGCTTTCTTT. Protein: CASSYRGETEAFF.

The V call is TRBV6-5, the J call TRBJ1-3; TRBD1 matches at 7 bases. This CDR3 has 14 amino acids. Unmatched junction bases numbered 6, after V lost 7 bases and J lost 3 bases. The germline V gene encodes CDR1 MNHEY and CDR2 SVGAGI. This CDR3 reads CASIDRAYGNTIYF. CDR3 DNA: TGTGCCAGCATCGACAGGGCGTATGGAAACACCATATATTTT.

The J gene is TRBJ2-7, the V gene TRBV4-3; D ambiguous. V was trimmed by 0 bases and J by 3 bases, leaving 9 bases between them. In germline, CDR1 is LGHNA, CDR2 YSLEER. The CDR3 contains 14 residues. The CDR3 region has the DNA TGCGCCAGCAGCCAAGATTGGAACCTCTACGAGCAGTACTTC. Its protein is CASSQDWNLYEQYF.

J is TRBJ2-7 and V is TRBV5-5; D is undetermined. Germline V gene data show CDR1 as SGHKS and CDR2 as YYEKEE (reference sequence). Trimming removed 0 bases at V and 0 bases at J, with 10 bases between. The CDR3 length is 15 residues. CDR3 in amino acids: CASSLGPDFSYEQYF. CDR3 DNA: TGTGCCAGCAGCTTGGGTCCTGACTTCTCCTACGAGCAGTACTTC.

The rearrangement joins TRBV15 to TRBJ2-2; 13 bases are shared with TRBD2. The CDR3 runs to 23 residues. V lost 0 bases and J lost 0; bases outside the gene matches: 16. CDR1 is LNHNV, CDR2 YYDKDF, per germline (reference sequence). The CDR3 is CATSRDTLVGGLAGQTNTGELFF. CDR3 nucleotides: TGTGCCACCAGCAGAGATACCCTGGTGGGGGGACTAGCGGGGCAAACGAACACCGGGGAGCTGTTTTTT.

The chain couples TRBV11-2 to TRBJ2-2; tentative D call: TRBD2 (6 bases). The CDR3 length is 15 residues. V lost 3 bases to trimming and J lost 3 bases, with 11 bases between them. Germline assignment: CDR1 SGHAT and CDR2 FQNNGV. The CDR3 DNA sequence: TGTGCCAGCAGCTTCCTCCGGGACTACACCGGGGAGCTGTTTTTT. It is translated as CASSFLRDYTGELFF.